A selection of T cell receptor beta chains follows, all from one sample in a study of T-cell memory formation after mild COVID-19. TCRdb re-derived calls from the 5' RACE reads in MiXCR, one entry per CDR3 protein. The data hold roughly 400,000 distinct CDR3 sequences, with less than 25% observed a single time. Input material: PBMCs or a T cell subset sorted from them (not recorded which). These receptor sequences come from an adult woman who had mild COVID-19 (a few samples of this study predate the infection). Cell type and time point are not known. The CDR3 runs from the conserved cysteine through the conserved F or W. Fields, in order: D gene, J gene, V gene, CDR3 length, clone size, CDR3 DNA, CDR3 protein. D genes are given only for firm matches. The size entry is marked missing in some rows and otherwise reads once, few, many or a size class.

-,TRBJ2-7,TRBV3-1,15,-,TGTGCCAGCAGCCAAGGTATTAGCGGCTCCTACGAGCAGTACTTC,CASSQGISGSYEQYF
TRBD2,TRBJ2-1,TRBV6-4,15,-,TGTGCCAGCAGTGTTCTAGCGGGAGACACAGATGAGCAGTTCTTC,CASSVLAGDTDEQFF
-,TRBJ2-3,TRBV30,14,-,TGTGCCTGGAGTCCCTCCCTCACACCCGATACGCAGTATTTT,CAWSPSLTPDTQYF
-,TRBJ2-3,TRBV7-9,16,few,TGTGCCAGCAGCCCCGGACGGGGGGCCGGGACAGATACGCAGTATTTT,CASSPGRGAGTDTQYF
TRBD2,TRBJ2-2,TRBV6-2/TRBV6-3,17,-,TGTGCCAGCAGTCCGGACTCTGCGCCGGGGGGTGGAGGGGAGCTGTTTTTT,CASSPDSAPGGGGELFF
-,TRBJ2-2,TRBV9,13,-,TGTGCCAGCAGCGTTGAGGGTTCCGGGGAGCTGTTTTTT,CASSVEGSGELFF
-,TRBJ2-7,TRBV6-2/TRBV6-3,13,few,TGTGCCACCCGGACATCCATGGCCTACGAGCAGTACTTC,CATRTSMAYEQYF
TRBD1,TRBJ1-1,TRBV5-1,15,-,TGCGCCAGCAGCTTGGTAGGACAGGAGAACACTGAAGCTTTCTTT,CASSLVGQENTEAFF
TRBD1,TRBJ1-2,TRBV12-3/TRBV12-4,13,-,TGTGCCAGCAGTTGGACAGGCGAATATGGCTACACCTTC,CASSWTGEYGYTF
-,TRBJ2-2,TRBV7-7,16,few,TGTGCCAGCAGCCCATCCCCCGGCTCCTGGACCGGGGAGCTGTTTTTT,CASSPSPGSWTGELFF
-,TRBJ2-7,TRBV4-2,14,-,TGTGCCAGCAGCCAAGCGGGGAGCTCGGTCGAGCAGTACTTC,CASSQAGSSVEQYF
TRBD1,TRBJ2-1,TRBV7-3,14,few,TGTGCCAGCAGCCGCGACAGGGGGGACAATGAGCAGTTCTTC,CASSRDRGDNEQFF
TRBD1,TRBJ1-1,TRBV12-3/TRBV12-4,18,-,TGTGCCAGCAGTTTTCGGACACAGGGGGCGACGCGAGGAACTGAAGCTTTCTTT,CASSFRTQGATRGTEAFF
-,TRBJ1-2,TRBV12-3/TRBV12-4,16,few,TGTGCCAGCAGTCGGGTGTCCGGGATCCTCTTATATGGCTACACCTTC,CASSRVSGILLYGYTF
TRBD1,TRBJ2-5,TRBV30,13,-,TGTGCCTCGTCGACAGGGGCGAAAGAGACCCAGTACTTC,CASSTGAKETQYF
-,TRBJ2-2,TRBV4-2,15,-,TGTGCCAGCAGCCAGGCGGACCTGAACACCGGGGAGCTGTTTTTT,CASSQADLNTGELFF
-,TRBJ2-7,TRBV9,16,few,TGTGCCAGCAGCGTCGGGACTTCCCCAAGCAGGTACGAGCAGTACTTC,CASSVGTSPSRYEQYF
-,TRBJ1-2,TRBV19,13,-,TGTGCCAGTAGTGTAGTGGAGCTTGATGGCTACACCTTC,CASSVVELDGYTF
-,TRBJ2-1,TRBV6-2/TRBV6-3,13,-,TGTGCCAGCAGTTTGAGAGAGCACGATGAGCAGTTCTTC,CASSLREHDEQFF
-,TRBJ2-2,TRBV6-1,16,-,TGTGCCAGCAGCGGACTCGGGACCCTGGGGCGCGGGGAGCTGTTTTTT,CASSGLGTLGRGELFF
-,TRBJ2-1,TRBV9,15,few,TGTGCCAGCAGCGTAGAGGGGATCGGATACAATGAGCAGTTCTTC,CASSVEGIGYNEQFF
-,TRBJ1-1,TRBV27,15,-,TGTGCCAGCAGTTTAGGGGGTGGGGGTCCCACTGAAGCTTTCTTT,CASSLGGGGPTEAFF
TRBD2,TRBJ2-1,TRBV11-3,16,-,TGTGCCAGCAGCTTATGGGCTAGCGGGGGGGCTGATGAGCAGTTCTTC,CASSLWASGGADEQFF
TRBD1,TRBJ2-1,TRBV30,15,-,TGTGCCTGGAGTGTGATAGGGGGACAGGGGAATGAGCAGTTCTTC,CAWSVIGGQGNEQFF
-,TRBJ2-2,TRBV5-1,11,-,TGCGCCAGCATCTTGGCCGGGGAGCTGTTTTTT,CASILAGELFF
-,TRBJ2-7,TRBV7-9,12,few,TGTGCCAGCGGGGCAGGGCGGGACGAGCAGTACTTC,CASGAGRDEQYF
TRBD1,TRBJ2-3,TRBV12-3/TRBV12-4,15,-,TGTGCCAGCAGTACGACAGGGGCCCTCACAGATACGCAGTATTTT,CASSTTGALTDTQYF
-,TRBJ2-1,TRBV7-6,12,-,TGTGCCAGCAGCCAACCAGACAATGAGCAGTTCTTC,CASSQPDNEQFF
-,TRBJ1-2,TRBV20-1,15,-,TGCAGTGCTAGAGCTCCTGGGCAGGGCAACTATGGCTACACCTTC,CSARAPGQGNYGYTF
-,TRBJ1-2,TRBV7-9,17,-,TGTGCCAGCAGGCCACCCAGCGACCGGGCCCTCTATGACGGCTACACCTTC,CASRPPSDRALYDGYTF
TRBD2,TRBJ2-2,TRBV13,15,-,TGTGCCAGTTCGGGACTAGGGACAAACACCGGGGAGCTGTTTTTT,CASSGLGTNTGELFF
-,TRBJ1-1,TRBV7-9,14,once,TGTGCCAGCAGCTTGGATATGAGGGGCACTGAAGCTTTCTTT,CASSLDMRGTEAFF
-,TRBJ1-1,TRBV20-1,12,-,TGCAGTGCTTCCCGGACGATCACTGAAGCTTTCTTT,CSASRTITEAFF
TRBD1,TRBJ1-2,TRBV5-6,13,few,TGTGCCAGCAGCCGACCGACAGGGACGGGCTACACCTTC,CASSRPTGTGYTF
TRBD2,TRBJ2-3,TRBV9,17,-,TGTGCCAGCAGCGTAGCGGGCAGACTAGCTAGCACAGATACGCAGTATTTT,CASSVAGRLASTDTQYF
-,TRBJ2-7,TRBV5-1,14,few,TGCGCCAGCAGCTTGGAATACGGGATGAACGAGCAGTACTTC,CASSLEYGMNEQYF
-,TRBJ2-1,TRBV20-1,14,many,TGCAGTGCTAGAGATGGAAGGGGATCCAATGAGCAGTTCTTC,CSARDGRGSNEQFF
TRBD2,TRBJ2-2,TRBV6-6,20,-,TGTGCCAGCAGTTACCACAGGGCCGTAGGACTAGCGGGGGTGACCGGGGAGCTGTTTTTT,CASSYHRAVGLAGVTGELFF
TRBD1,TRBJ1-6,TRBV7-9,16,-,TGTGCCAGCAGCGGGGACCGGGACAGGTTTAGTTCACCCCTCCACTTT,CASSGDRDRFSSPLHF
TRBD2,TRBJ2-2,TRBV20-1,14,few,TGCAGTGCAACGGGACTACCGAACACCGGGGAGCTGTTTTTT,CSATGLPNTGELFF
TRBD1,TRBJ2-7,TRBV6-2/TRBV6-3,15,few,TGTGCCAGCAGTCGCCGGGACAGGGCCTCCTACGAGCAGTACTTC,CASSRRDRASYEQYF
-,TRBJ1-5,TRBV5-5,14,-,TGTGCCAGCAGTGACGGCGGGTCTTGGCAGCCCCAGCATTTT,CASSDGGSWQPQHF
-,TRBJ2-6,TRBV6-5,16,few,TGTGCCAGCAGTTACTACAGTACCTCTGGGGCCAACGTCCTGACTTTC,CASSYYSTSGANVLTF
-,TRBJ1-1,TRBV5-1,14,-,TGCGCCAGCAGCTTATCAGGGCGGCGGGCTGAAGCTTTCTTT,CASSLSGRRAEAFF
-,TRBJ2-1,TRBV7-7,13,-,TGTGCTAGCAGCCATGGGATCTACAATGAGCAGTTCTTC,CASSHGIYNEQFF
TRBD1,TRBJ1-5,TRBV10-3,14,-,TGTGCCATCAGTGAACAGGGGGCCTTTCAGCCCCAGCATTTT,CAISEQGAFQPQHF
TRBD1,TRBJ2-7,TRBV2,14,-,TGTGCCAGCAGTCGACAGGGGGGGTTTGACGAGCAGTACTTC,CASSRQGGFDEQYF